The source of this T cell receptor beta chain is a study of T cells in Graves' hyperthyroidism and ophthalmopathy. Findings and limits, study-wide: Also found in blood were most expanded thyroid clonotypes above 0.001.

CDR3 length: 15 amino acids. Looked up from germline, CDR1 is DFQATT and CDR2 is SNEGSKA (reference sequence). J gave up 4 bases and V 0 bases, and 5 bases lay outside the gene matches. This clonotype was counted ten times or more. No antigen is known for it. Amplified TCR beta CDR3 regions came from RNA transcripts. RT-PCR in the first round (using the HTBI primer set) targeted the TCR CDR3. TCRdb recomputed calls from the multiplex PCR reads with MiXCR, one row per CDR3 protein. The table includes under 700,000 distinct CDR3 sequences, 16% detected once. Material for sequencing was blood. V and J are TRBV20-1 and TRBJ2-3; TRBD2 agrees at 9 bases. The source is a woman aged 18-29 years with Graves' hyperthyroidism. The CDR3 loop reads CSARDPAGGPDTQYF. The DNA for the CDR3 is TGCAGTGCTAGAGATCCAGCGGGGGGCCCAGATACGCAGTATTTT.